This record concerns one T cell receptor (beta chain) sequence. Its specificity is not known. This table comes from immunoSEQ multiplex PCR, and its TCRdb copy is limited to in-frame clones, with some not included. The table has fewer than 15,000 clones, 80% seen once. This sample is part of a study of PD-1 blockade in classical Hodgkin lymphoma. Notes on the study in general: The study found that TCR diversity rose significantly by C4D1 in CD4+ but not CD8+ cells. At baseline, newly diagnosed patients reportedly showed less TCR diversity than healthy donors. Newly diagnosed and completely responding patients shared comparable baseline diversity.

After autologous stem cell transplantation all patients relapsed, and prior brentuximab vedotin exposure differed between cohorts. The sequenced sample was peripheral blood mononuclear cells (PBMCs), obtained at baseline. This receptor was taken from a human donor with classical Hodgkin lymphoma.

CDR3 bases: TGTGCCAGCAGTAGACAGGGGAACACCGGGGAGCTGTTTTTT. Encoded protein: CASSRQGNTGELFF. The chain has TRBV5-4 and TRBJ2-2, with TRBD1 matching over 7 bases. The CDR3 sequence is 14 residues long. Germline CDR1 reads SGHNT; CDR2 reads YYREEE (reference sequence). V gave up 5 bases and J gave up 1 base; unmatched junction bases: 2.